A single sample is the source of the 8 T cell receptor beta chains below, sequenced in a study of human T cells and chemical hapten exposure. Described time point: patch test 3, about 24 weeks after DPC sensitization. The treatment: therapeutic diphenylcyclopropenone sensitization with weekly scalp DPC. In TCRdb, the RACE reads were re-called with MiXCR into one record per CDR3 protein. The sample carries about 160,000 distinct CDR3 sequences, around a quarter recorded once. This sample comprised whole blood, obtained in connection with sensitization to the hapten diphenylcyclopropenone (DPC). The receptors shown here come from a woman aged 18-35 years with alopecia areata. Some clones in this sample may be carry-over from other donors' samples.

This clonotype was found many times. The rearrangement joins TRBV25-1 to TRBJ2-5; weak D call: TRBD2 (5 bases). The CDR3 length is 15 residues. Trimming pared 5 bases from V and 2 bases from J, leaving 15 bases between. Germline CDR1 and CDR2: MGHDK and SYGVNS. The CDR3 sequence is CASSFLSSAQETQYF. For the CDR3, the DNA is TGTGCCAGCAGTTTTCTAAGTAGCGCACAAGAGACCCAGTACTTC.

This clonotype was counted only a few times. This sequence joins TRBV27 and TRBJ2-7; D possibly corresponds to TRBD2 (5 bases). The germline gives CDR1 MNHEY, CDR2 SMNVEV (reference sequence). The V gene lost 3 bases and the J gene lost 0 bases, with 18 bases spanning the gap. There are 17 residues in the CDR3. The CDR3 region has the DNA TGTGCCAGCAGTTTCTCCCCTGGAAGCGGTGCCTCCTACGAGCAGTACTTC. It yields the protein CASSFSPGSGASYEQYF.

This clonotype showed up just a few times. The chain joins TRBV29-1 to TRBJ1-1; no firm D call. V was clipped by 2 bases and J by 4 bases, with 11 bases between them. The CDR3 has 13 amino acids. From germline, CDR1 is SQVTM and CDR2 ANQGSEA. CDR3 in amino acids: CSVEKGSSTEAFF. CDR3 DNA sequence: TGCAGCGTTGAAAAAGGGTCGAGCACTGAAGCTTTCTTT.

This clonotype turned up a few times. The V and J genes are TRBV29-1 and TRBJ2-7; 8 bases line up with TRBD2. This CDR3 spans 13 amino acids. The germline gives CDR1 SQVTM, CDR2 ANQGSEA. With V trimmed by 4 bases and J by 7 bases, 9 bases remained unmatched. CDR3 loop: CSVATGGYGEQYF. The CDR3 DNA reads TGCAGCGTTGCAACGGGGGGGTACGGGGAGCAGTACTTC.

The chain employs TRBV7-9 and TRBJ2-1; 7 nucleotides align to TRBD1. Germline lookup yields CDR1 SEHNR and CDR2 FQNEAQ (reference sequence). V lost 2 bases, J lost 5 bases, and 6 bases stayed unmatched. The CDR3 consists of 15 residues. The CDR3 bases are TGTGCCAGCAGCTTACAGATCCAGGGGGACAATGAGCAGTTCTTC. This gives the protein CASSLQIQGDNEQFF.

This clonotype showed up just a few times. The chain links TRBV7-2 to TRBJ1-4; D remains unclear. The CDR3 spans 15 residues. Per the germline V gene, CDR1 is SGHTA and CDR2 is FQGNSA. Trimming pared 4 bases from V and 7 bases from J, leaving 16 bases between. The CDR3 here is CASSWTVGNGEKLFF. The CDR3 DNA reads as TGTGCCAGCAGCTGGACCGTGGGCAATGGTGAAAAACTGTTTTTT. Full variable domain (remainder filled in from reference TRBV7-2 and TRBJ1-4): GAGVSQSPSNKVTEKGKDVELRCDPISGHTALYWYRQSLGQGLEFLIYFQGNSAPDKSGLPSDRFSAERTGGSVSTLTIQRTQQEDSAVYLCASSWTVGNGEKLFFGSGTQLSVL.

The chain is built from TRBV10-3 and TRBJ2-3; 8 bases agree with TRBD2. V lost 6 bases, J lost 5 bases, and 10 bases stayed unmatched. CDR1 ENHRY and CDR2 SYGVKD come from the germline V gene. The CDR3 is made up of 15 amino acids. Here the CDR3 DNA reads TGTGCCATCAGCCCCCTCCTAGCGGGTCGAGATACGCAGTATTTT. Translated: CAISPLLAGRDTQYF.

This clonotype was recorded a few times. This rearrangement joins TRBV2 to TRBJ2-3; tentatively, D is TRBD1 (6 bases). In germline, CDR1 is SNHLY, CDR2 FYNNEI. Trimming pared 4 bases from V and 9 bases from J, leaving 11 bases between. This CDR3 has 12 residues. The CDR3: CASSVQGTTQYF. CDR3 coding DNA: TGTGCCAGCAGTGTACAGGGTACGACGCAGTATTTT.